These 30 T cell receptor beta chains were all obtained from the same sample, sequenced in a study of T cells in Graves' hyperthyroidism and ophthalmopathy. Amplified TCR beta CDR3 regions derived from RNA transcripts. First-round RT-PCR of the TCR CDR3 relied on the HTBI primer set. TCRdb re-called the multiplex PCR reads with MiXCR, one entry per CDR3 protein. The repertoire holds under 700,000 distinct CDR3 sequences, roughly 46% seen once, with roughly 8.2% in the top ten. The sample was peripheral blood or thyroid tissue (not recorded which). The receptors originated from a woman aged 18-29 years with Graves' hyperthyroidism.

The chain carries TRBV2 and TRBJ1-4, with 11 bases that match TRBD1. There are 15 residues in the CDR3. After removal of 6 bases from V and 4 bases from J, the junction contained 4 bases not matched to a gene. The germline V gene encodes CDR1 SNHLY and CDR2 FYNNEI. CDR3 bases: TGTGCCAGCAGCCGGACAGGGGGCCGTAATGAAAAACTGTTTTTT. It codes for CASSRTGGRNEKLFF.

This clonotype was picked up a small number of times. The chain uses TRBV12-3 or TRBV12-4 and TRBJ2-7; a possible D gene is TRBD2 (5 bases). Trimming cost V 3 bases and J 6 bases, with 12 bases left between them. The CDR3 is 13 amino acids. CDR3 nucleotide sequence: TGTGCCAGCAGTTTCACGGGGAACGGCGAGCAGTACTTC. Its protein is CASSFTGNGEQYF.

Points on this clonotype: One end of the junction is discordant with germline, which a read error may explain. V usage is TRBV2 and J usage is TRBJ2-5; 7 bases fit TRBD1. The CDR3 has 14 residues. The germline V gene has CDR1 SNHLY and CDR2 FYNNEI. CDR3 bases: TGTGCCAGCAGAGAAGGGGGCTTAGGAGAGACCCAGTACTTC. Translation gives CASREGGLGETQYF.

The chain links TRBV29-1 to TRBJ2-7, with D maybe TRBD1 (6 bases). The CDR3 contains 13 residues. V lost 8 bases and J lost 2, with 16 bases in between. Germline-derived CDR1 and CDR2 are SQVTM and ANQGSEA. CDR3 in DNA: TGCAGCTTATTCCAGGGGAATGCCTACGAGCAGTACTTC. Protein product: CSLFQGNAYEQYF.

For this clonotype: This sequence may be a read error, since a much larger clone differs from it by one base. CDR3 DNA sequence: TGTGCCAGCAGCTCGACAGGCCCCTATGGCTACACCTTC. Residues: CASSSTGPYGYTF. This chain links TRBV7-2 with TRBJ1-2; D is possibly TRBD1 (6 bases). V lost 4 bases, J lost 4 bases, and 10 bases lay in between. Germline loops: CDR1 SGHTA, CDR2 FQGNSA. The CDR3 covers 13 residues. The variable domain in full, with the rest retrieved from reference TRBV7-2 and TRBJ1-2, is GAGVSQSPSNKVTEKGKDVELRCDPISGHTALYWYRQSLGQGLEFLIYFQGNSAPDKSGLPSDRFSAERTGGSVSTLTIQRTQQEDSAVYLCASSSTGPYGYTFGSGTRLTVV.

The rearrangement links TRBV15 to TRBJ2-6; TRBD1 aligns across 9 bases. This CDR3 has 17 amino acids. CDR1 and CDR2 (germline): LNHNV, YYDKDF (reference sequence). V was pared by 4 bases and J by 0 bases, with 4 bases of the junction left unmatched. CDR3: CATSKGQGRSGANVLTF. CDR3 coding DNA: TGTGCCACCAGCAAGGGACAGGGACGCTCTGGGGCCAACGTCCTGACTTTC.

This clonotype turned up a few times. This chain connects TRBV19 to TRBJ1-5; D is perhaps TRBD1 (5 bases). CDR1 and CDR2 (germline): LNHDA, SQIVND (reference sequence). V shed 7 bases and J shed 1 base, with 14 bases lying between them. This CDR3 comprises 15 residues. This CDR3 is CASTILTESNQPQHF. The CDR3 DNA reads TGTGCCAGTACCATCTTGACAGAGAGCAATCAGCCCCAGCATTTT.

The gene calls are TRBV2 and TRBJ1-4; TRBD1 is a possible D gene (5 bases). Trimming stripped 6 bases from V and 5 bases from J, with 19 bases between. The germline CDR1 and CDR2 sequences are SNHLY and FYNNEI. The CDR3 has 16 amino acids. CDR3 nucleotides: TGTGCCAGCAGCCAAGATCAGGGCCGGGCCAATGAAAAACTGTTTTTT. Amino acid sequence: CASSQDQGRANEKLFF. Filled out from reference TRBV2 and TRBJ1-4, the complete variable domain reads EPEVTQTPSHQVTQMGQEVILRCVPISNHLYFYWYRQILGQKVEFLVSFYNNEISEKSEIFDDQFSVERPDGSNFTLKIRSTKLEDSAMYFCASSQDQGRANEKLFFGSGTQLSVL.

This clonotype was seen at least ten times. This sequence joins TRBV24-1 and TRBJ1-6; D may be TRBD1 (5 bases). Germline V gene sequence: CDR1 KGHDR, CDR2 SFDVKD. The CDR3 contains 12 residues. Trimming left V 3 bases short and J 9 bases short, with 5 bases between. CDR3 DNA: TGTGCCACCAGTGATGGGGGTTCACCCCTCCACTTT. Translation gives CATSDGGSPLHF.

The rearrangement uses TRBV6-1 and TRBJ2-6, with a possible D match to TRBD1 (5 bases). In germline, CDR1 is MNHNS, CDR2 SASEGT. The CDR3 is 15 residues long. Trimming removed 5 bases from V and 3 bases from J, with 11 bases in between. As DNA, the CDR3 is TGTGCCAGCAGTACCCAGGGCTTTGGGGCCAACGTCCTGACTTTC. Its translation is CASSTQGFGANVLTF.

This chain connects TRBV7-2 to TRBJ1-6; 7 nucleotides agree with TRBD1. J gave up 10 bases and V 5 bases, and 11 bases lay outside the gene matches. Germline CDR1 SGHTA, CDR2 FQGNSA. The CDR3 totals 15 residues. In DNA, the CDR3 is TGTGCCAGCAGCCCTGACAGGGAACGGCCGTCACCCCTCCACTTT. It is translated as CASSPDRERPSPLHF.

The V and J genes are TRBV20-1 and TRBJ1-4, with no clear D. In germline, CDR1 is DFQATT, CDR2 SNEGSKA (reference sequence). The V end was cut by 6 bases, the J end by 8 bases, with 16 bases between. The CDR3 extends over 13 amino acids. The CDR3: CSAGGPSAEKLFF. The CDR3, as DNA: TGCAGTGCCGGCGGACCGAGTGCGGAAAAACTGTTTTTT.

V is TRBV29-1 and J is TRBJ1-2; tentative D call: TRBD1 (6 bases). Germline lookup yields CDR1 SQVTM and CDR2 ANQGSEA. The CDR3 extends over 8 amino acids. V dropped 8 bases and J dropped 14 bases, with 12 bases sitting between them. The CDR3 region is CSLRGWTF. In nucleotides, the CDR3 is TGCAGCCTCAGGGGCTGGACCTTC.

This clonotype was found a few times. The chain carries TRBV2 and TRBJ1-2; D perhaps matches TRBD1 (5 bases). V lost 5 bases and J lost 1, with 11 bases in between. Germline CDR1 SNHLY, CDR2 FYNNEI. This CDR3 is 14 amino acids long. The DNA for the CDR3 is TGTGCCAGCAGTTTGGGGGTAATTAACTATGGCTACACCTTC. Its protein product is CASSLGVINYGYTF.

There are a few counts of this clonotype. J is TRBJ1-2 and V is TRBV9, with 9 nucleotides matching TRBD1. This CDR3 contains 13 residues. In germline, CDR1 is SGDLS, CDR2 YYNGEE. Losses at the gene ends were 3 bases for V and 8 bases for J; bases not matched to a gene: 5. Written as DNA, the CDR3 is TGTGCCAGCAGCGAGGGACAGGGTAGGGGCTACACCTTC. This gives the protein CASSEGQGRGYTF.

At least ten counts were recorded for this clonotype. The J gene is TRBJ1-5, the V gene TRBV29-1; tentative D call: TRBD1 (5 bases). The CDR3 has 14 amino acids. V was trimmed by 5 bases and J by 5 bases, leaving 16 bases between them. Germline V gives CDR1 SQVTM, CDR2 ANQGSEA. DNA for the CDR3: TGCAGCGTTTGCCAGGGAGCTCCGGATCAGCCCCAGCATTTT. Translating gives CSVCQGAPDQPQHF. Supplemented by reference TRBV29-1 and TRBJ1-5, the full variable domain reads SAVISQKPSRDICQRGTSLTIQCQVDSQVTMMFWYRQQPGQSLTLIATANQGSEATYESGFVIDKFPISRPNLTFSTLTVSNMSPEDSSIYLCSVCQGAPDQPQHFGDGTRLSIL.

The chain employs TRBV20-1 and TRBJ2-7, with 9 bases aligning to TRBD2. Looked up from germline, CDR1 is DFQATT and CDR2 is SNEGSKA (reference sequence). The CDR3 runs to 14 residues. The V segment lost 1 base and the J segment 6 bases; nucleotides outside the gene matches: 7. The CDR3 sequence: CSARVRRGGLEQYF. Here the CDR3 DNA reads TGCAGTGCTAGAGTTAGGCGGGGGGGTCTCGAGCAGTACTTC.

Only a few counts were recorded for this clonotype. This rearrangement joins TRBV7-2 to TRBJ2-5, with TRBD1 matching over 9 bases. Germline CDR1 is SGHTA and CDR2 is FQGNSA. J gave up 0 bases and V 6 bases, and 5 bases lay outside the gene matches. The CDR3 sequence is 15 residues long. The CDR3: CASSSQGAYQETQYF. The DNA of the CDR3 is TGTGCCAGCAGTTCACAGGGGGCTTACCAAGAGACCCAGTACTTC.

In regard to this clonotype: A junction boundary mismatches the germline segment, possibly from a read error. The chain employs TRBV10-3 and TRBJ1-2, with 7 bases lining up with TRBD1. Germline values: CDR1 ENHRY, CDR2 SYGVKD. The CDR3 contains 15 residues. CDR3 amino acids: CASSSRQGADYGYTF. For the CDR3, the DNA is TGTGCCAGCAGTAGCCGACAGGGTGCGGACTATGGCTACACCTTC.

The chain recombines TRBV20-1 with TRBJ2-7; 7 bases are a match to TRBD1. CDR1 is DFQATT and CDR2 is SNEGSKA in the germline V gene (reference sequence). CDR3 size: 15 residues. V dropped 3 bases and J dropped 4; count of bases not matched to a gene: 12. CDR3 nucleotide sequence: TGCAGTGCTAGGCCTCCGGGACCAGGGGGATACGAGCAGTACTTC. Its protein product is CSARPPGPGGYEQYF.

The V gene is TRBV9, the J gene TRBJ2-5; TRBD2 aligns across 11 bases. Germline CDR1 is SGDLS and CDR2 is YYNGEE. The CDR3 consists of 16 residues. J was trimmed by 1 base and V by 4 bases; bases with no gene match: 6. CDR3 coding DNA: TGTGCCAGCAGCCTCATTACTAGCGGGAGCCAAGAGACCCAGTACTTC. Residues: CASSLITSGSQETQYF.

The rearrangement joins TRBV19 to TRBJ1-5; tentatively, D is TRBD1 (5 bases). The CDR3 sequence is 15 residues long. The germline V and J ends were trimmed by 6 bases and 0 bases, with 12 bases remaining between them. CDR1 and CDR2 (germline): LNHDA, SQIVND (reference sequence). The CDR3 sequence: CASRRQFISNQPQHF. DNA for the CDR3: TGTGCCAGTAGAAGACAGTTTATTAGCAATCAGCCCCAGCATTTT.

The chain recombines TRBV15 with TRBJ1-6; a weak D match, TRBD1 (6 bases). The CDR3 contains 15 residues. The V end was cut by 0 bases, the J end by 9 bases, with 12 bases between. Germline V gene data show CDR1 as LNHNV and CDR2 as YYDKDF (reference sequence). The CDR3 loop reads CATSRDPGAASPLHF. The CDR3 coding sequence is TGTGCCACCAGCAGAGATCCAGGGGCCGCTTCACCCCTCCACTTT.

The CDR3 nucleotides read TGTGCCAGCAGTCGGAGGCAGACTAACTATGGCTACACCTTC. It translates to CASSRRQTNYGYTF. The V and J genes are TRBV3-1 and TRBJ1-2, with D hard to call. The V gene lost 6 bases and the J gene lost 0 bases, with 11 bases spanning the gap. The CDR3 loop spans 14 amino acids. Germline CDR1 reads LGHDT; CDR2 reads YNNKEL (reference sequence).

This clonotype has a count of ten or more. The rearrangement uses TRBV20-1 and TRBJ2-7; D remains ambiguous. Trimming took off 5 bases at V and 5 bases at J, with 13 bases between the two ends. This CDR3 contains 12 residues. Germline CDR1 DFQATT, CDR2 SNEGSKA (reference sequence). CDR3 DNA: TGCAGTGCTGCCAGAGATAGGGACGAGCAGTACTTC. Its translation is CSAARDRDEQYF.

The chain carries TRBV2 and TRBJ2-2, with TRBD1 identical over 9 bases. J lost 3 bases, V lost 6 bases, and 5 bases had no gene match. CDR1 is SNHLY, CDR2 FYNNEI, per germline. The CDR3 spans 15 residues. CDR3 DNA sequence: TGTGCCAGCAGGAAGACAGGGGGGGACACCGGGGAGCTGTTTTTT. Translating it yields CASRKTGGDTGELFF.

To note about this clonotype: Relative to the germline gene, one junction end is altered; a read error may explain this. The J gene is TRBJ1-6, the V gene TRBV7-9; weak D call: TRBD1 (5 bases). Per the germline V gene, CDR1 is SEHNR and CDR2 is FQNEAQ (reference sequence). The CDR3 runs 12 residues. The CDR3 DNA reads TGTGCCAGCGGCTTGGGGCGGTCACCCCTCCACTTT. Translation: CASGLGRSPLHF.

This chain connects TRBV7-8 to TRBJ1-2; D is unresolved. The V gene's germline CDR1 is SGHVS and CDR2 FQNEAQ. This CDR3 is built from 14 residues. Trimming removed 5 bases at V and 0 bases at J, with 10 bases between. For the CDR3, the DNA is TGTGCCAGCAGCCCCTCCAGTGCTAACTATGGCTACACCTTC. This gives the protein CASSPSSANYGYTF.

The sample holds a few counts of this clonotype. The rearrangement uses TRBV20-1 and TRBJ2-7, with D maybe TRBD2 (5 bases). Germline CDR1 and CDR2: DFQATT and SNEGSKA (reference sequence). V was trimmed by 7 bases and J by 7 bases, leaving 17 bases between them. The length of the CDR3 is 12 residues. In DNA form, the CDR3 reads TGCAGTGAATCGGGGATATTGCGAGAGCAGTACTTC. This gives the protein CSESGILREQYF.

In this sample, this clonotype turned up many times. This sequence joins TRBV29-1 and TRBJ1-1, with D possibly TRBD1 on 5 matching bases. Per germline, CDR1 SQVTM and CDR2 ANQGSEA. V was shortened by 3 bases and J by 0 bases, with 8 bases between the two germline ends. The CDR3 totals 13 residues. CDR3 region: CSVDPGLNTEAFF. Written as DNA, the CDR3 is TGCAGCGTTGATCCAGGGCTGAACACTGAAGCTTTCTTT.